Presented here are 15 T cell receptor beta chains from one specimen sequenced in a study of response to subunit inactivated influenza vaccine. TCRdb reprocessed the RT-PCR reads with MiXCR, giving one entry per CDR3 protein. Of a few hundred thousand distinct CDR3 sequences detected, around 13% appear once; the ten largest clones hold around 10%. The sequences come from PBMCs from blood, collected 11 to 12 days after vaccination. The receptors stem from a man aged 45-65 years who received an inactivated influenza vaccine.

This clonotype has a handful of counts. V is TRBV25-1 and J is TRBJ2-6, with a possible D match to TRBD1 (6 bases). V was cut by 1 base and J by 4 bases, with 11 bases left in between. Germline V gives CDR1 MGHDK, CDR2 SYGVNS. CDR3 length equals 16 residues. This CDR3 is CASSEWGLGGANVLTF. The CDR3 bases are TGTGCCAGCAGTGAATGGGGGCTGGGCGGGGCCAACGTCCTGACTTTC.

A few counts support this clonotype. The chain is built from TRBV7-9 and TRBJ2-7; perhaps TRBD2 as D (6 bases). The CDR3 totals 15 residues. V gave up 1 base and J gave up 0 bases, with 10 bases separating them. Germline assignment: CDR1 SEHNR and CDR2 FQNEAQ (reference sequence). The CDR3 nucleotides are TGTGCCAGCAGCTTAGGGGGACTTGTCTCCTACGAGCAGTACTTC. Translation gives CASSLGGLVSYEQYF.

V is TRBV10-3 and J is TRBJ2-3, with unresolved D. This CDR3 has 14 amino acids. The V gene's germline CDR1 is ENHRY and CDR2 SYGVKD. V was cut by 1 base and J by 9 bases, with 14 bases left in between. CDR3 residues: CAISELMGIETQYF. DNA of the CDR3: TGTGCCATCAGTGAGTTGATGGGGATAGAAACGCAGTATTTT.

CDR3 region: CASSFPGTSGTYNEQFF. For the CDR3, the DNA is TGCGCCAGCAGCTTTCCCGGGACTAGCGGGACATACAATGAGCAGTTCTTC. The chain couples TRBV5-1 to TRBJ2-1; 13 nucleotides line up with TRBD2. This CDR3 contains 17 residues. Germline trimming cut 2 bases from V and 4 bases from J; bases unmatched to any gene: 6. The germline CDR1 and CDR2 sequences are SGHRS and YFSETQ. Combining the CDR3 with reference TRBV5-1 and TRBJ2-1 gives the whole variable domain KAGVTQTPRYLIKTRGQQVTLSCSPISGHRSVSWYQQTPGQGLQFLFEYFSETQRNKGNFPGRFSGRQFSNSRSEMNVSTLELGDSALYLCASSFPGTSGTYNEQFFGPGTRLTVL.

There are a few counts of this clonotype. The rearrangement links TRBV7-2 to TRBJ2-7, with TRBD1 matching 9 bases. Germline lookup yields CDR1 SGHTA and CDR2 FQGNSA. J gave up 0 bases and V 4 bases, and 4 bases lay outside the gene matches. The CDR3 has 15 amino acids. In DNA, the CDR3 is TGTGCCAGCAGCTCTCGGACAGGGGTCTCCTACGAGCAGTACTTC. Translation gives CASSSRTGVSYEQYF.

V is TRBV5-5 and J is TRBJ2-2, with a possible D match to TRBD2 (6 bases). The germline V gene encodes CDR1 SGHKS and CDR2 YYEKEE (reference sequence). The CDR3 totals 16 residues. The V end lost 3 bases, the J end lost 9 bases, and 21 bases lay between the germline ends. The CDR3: CASSSGAGHQLRELFF. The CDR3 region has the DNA TGTGCCAGCAGCTCTGGGGCGGGGCACCAGCTCCGGGAGCTGTTTTTT.

Written as DNA, the CDR3 is TGTGCCAGCAGCCTAGAAAGTCGCACTGAAGCTTTCTTT. It specifies CASSLESRTEAFF. The chain uses TRBV3-1 and TRBJ1-1; D remains ambiguous. Germline V gene data show CDR1 as LGHDT and CDR2 as YNNKEL (reference sequence). Trimming removed 4 bases from V and 4 bases from J, with 10 bases in between. This CDR3 has 13 residues.

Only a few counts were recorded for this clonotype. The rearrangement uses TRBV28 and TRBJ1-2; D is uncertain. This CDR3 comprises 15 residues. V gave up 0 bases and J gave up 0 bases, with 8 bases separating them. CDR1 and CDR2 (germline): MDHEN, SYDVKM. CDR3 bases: TGTGCCAGCAGTTTATGGTCACAAGCTAACTATGGCTACACCTTC. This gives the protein CASSLWSQANYGYTF.

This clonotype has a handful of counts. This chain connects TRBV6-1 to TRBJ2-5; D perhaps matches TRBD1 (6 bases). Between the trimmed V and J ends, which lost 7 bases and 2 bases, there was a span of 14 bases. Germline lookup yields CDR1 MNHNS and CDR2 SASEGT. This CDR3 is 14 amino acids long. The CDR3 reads CASTRRQAQETQYF. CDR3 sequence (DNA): TGTGCCAGCACCCGACGACAGGCGCAAGAGACCCAGTACTTC.

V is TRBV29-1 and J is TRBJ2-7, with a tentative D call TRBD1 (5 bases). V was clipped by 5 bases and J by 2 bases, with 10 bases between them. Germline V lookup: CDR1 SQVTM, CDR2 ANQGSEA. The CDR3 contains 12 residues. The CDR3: CSVRGITYEQYF. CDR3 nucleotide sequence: TGCAGCGTTAGGGGAATCACCTACGAGCAGTACTTC.

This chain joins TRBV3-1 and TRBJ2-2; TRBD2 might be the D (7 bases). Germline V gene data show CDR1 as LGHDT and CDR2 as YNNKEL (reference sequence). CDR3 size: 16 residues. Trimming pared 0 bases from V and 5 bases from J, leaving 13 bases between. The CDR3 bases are TGTGCCAGCAGCCAAGATTGGGGGGGCCGGACCGGGGAGCTGTTTTTT. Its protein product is CASSQDWGGRTGELFF.

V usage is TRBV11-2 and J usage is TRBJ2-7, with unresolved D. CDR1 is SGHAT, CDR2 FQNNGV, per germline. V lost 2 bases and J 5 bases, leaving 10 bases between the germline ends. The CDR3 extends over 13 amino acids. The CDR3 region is CASSLSNGHEQYF. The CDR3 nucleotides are TGTGCCAGCAGCTTATCAAACGGGCACGAGCAGTACTTC.

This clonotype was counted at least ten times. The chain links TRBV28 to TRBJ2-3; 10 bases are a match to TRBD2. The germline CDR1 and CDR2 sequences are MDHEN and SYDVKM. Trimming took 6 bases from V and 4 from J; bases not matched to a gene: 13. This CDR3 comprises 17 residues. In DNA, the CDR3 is TGTGCCAGCAGCTCGGGGCGGGGAGCGGGAGGGGCAGATACGCAGTATTTT. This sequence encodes CASSSGRGAGGADTQYF.

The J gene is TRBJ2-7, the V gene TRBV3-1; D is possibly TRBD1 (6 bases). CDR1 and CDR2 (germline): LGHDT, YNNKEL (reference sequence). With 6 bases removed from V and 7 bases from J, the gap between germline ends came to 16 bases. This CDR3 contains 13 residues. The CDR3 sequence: CASRQGISGEQYF. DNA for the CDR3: TGTGCCAGCAGGCAGGGGATCTCGGGGGAGCAGTACTTC.

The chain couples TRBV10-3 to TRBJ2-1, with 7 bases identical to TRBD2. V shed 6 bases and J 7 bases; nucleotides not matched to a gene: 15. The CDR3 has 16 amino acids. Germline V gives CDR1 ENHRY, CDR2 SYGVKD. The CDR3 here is CAIRSEAGVGVNEQFF. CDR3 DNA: TGTGCCATCAGATCCGAGGCGGGAGTAGGAGTGAATGAGCAGTTCTTC.